The 10 T cell receptor beta chains given below trace back to one sample, sequenced in a study of T cell responses to AZD1222 COVID-19 vaccine. Generated by immunoSEQ multiplex PCR, the TCRdb table keeps only in-frame clones and is missing some. The table for this sample gives over 120,000 clones. Sequenced: peripheral blood. The receptors were gathered from an adult in good health.

The chain couples TRBV19 to TRBJ2-1; tentative D call: TRBD2 (5 bases). CDR1 is LNHDA, CDR2 SQIVND, per germline (reference sequence). V was clipped by 3 bases and J by 2 bases, with 5 bases between them. CDR3 length: 13 residues. CDR3 region: CASSIGTYNEQFF. The CDR3, as DNA: TGTGCCAGTAGTATCGGGACCTACAATGAGCAGTTCTTC.

Written as DNA, the CDR3 is TGCAGCGTTGAAGAATCTGGGAAGAACACTGAAGCTTTCTTT. It yields the protein CSVEESGKNTEAFF. V usage is TRBV29-1 and J usage is TRBJ1-1; D gene uncertain. This CDR3 contains 14 residues. Germline V gene data show CDR1 as SQVTM and CDR2 as ANQGSEA. Trimming pared 0 bases from V and 1 base from J, leaving 9 bases between.

The rearrangement links TRBV6-5 to TRBJ2-3; the D gene is possibly TRBD2 (5 bases). Between the trimmed V and J ends, which lost 5 bases and 6 bases, there was a span of 15 bases. This CDR3 is 14 amino acids long. CDR1 MNHEY and CDR2 SVGAGI come from the germline V gene. Written as DNA, the CDR3 is TGTGCCAGCAGTAACCGACCCGGGGTGGATACGCAGTATTTT. This gives the protein CASSNRPGVDTQYF.

The chain carries TRBV27 and TRBJ1-1; perhaps TRBD1 as D (6 bases). Trimming left V 5 bases short and J 5 bases short, with 12 bases between. The V gene's germline CDR1 is MNHEY and CDR2 SMNVEV (reference sequence). This CDR3 has 13 amino acids. CDR3 in amino acids: CASSRGAGTEAFF. CDR3 in DNA: TGTGCCAGCAGTAGGGGGGCGGGAACTGAAGCTTTCTTT.

The chain joins TRBV2 to TRBJ2-1; TRBD1 matches 8 bases. Germline lookup yields CDR1 SNHLY and CDR2 FYNNEI. J gave up 2 bases and V 5 bases, and 5 bases lay outside the gene matches. The CDR3 is 15 amino acids. DNA of the CDR3: TGTGCCAGCAGTAAAGACAGGGGTGCCTACAATGAGCAGTTCTTC. Translated, it gives CASSKDRGAYNEQFF. The full variable domain, with the rest looked up from reference TRBV2 and TRBJ2-1, is EPEVTQTPSHQVTQMGQEVILRCVPISNHLYFYWYRQILGQKVEFLVSFYNNEISEKSEIFDDQFSVERPDGSNFTLKIRSTKLEDSAMYFCASSKDRGAYNEQFFGPGTRLTVL.

The chain recombines TRBV2 with TRBJ1-4; TRBD1 agrees at 10 bases. The CDR3 extends over 17 amino acids. CDR1 and CDR2 from the germline V gene are SNHLY and FYNNEI. V trimming: 5 bases; J trimming: 8 bases; junction bases outside the gene matches: 14. Here the CDR3 reads CASSLTGQGHGGEKLFF. CDR3 nucleotides: TGTGCCAGCAGTTTAACGGGACAGGGGCACGGCGGGGAAAAACTGTTTTTT.

The chain couples TRBV9 to TRBJ1-2, with 9 bases matching TRBD1. The CDR3 length is 14 residues. Germline CDR1 SGDLS, CDR2 YYNGEE. J gave up 8 bases and V 5 bases, and 10 bases lay outside the gene matches. DNA of the CDR3: TGTGCCAGCAGAGAAGGGACAGGGTGGGGCGGCTACACCTTC. Translation gives CASREGTGWGGYTF.

Details on this clone: At the DNA level, this CDR3 is encoded by other sequences in the same sample as well. This sequence joins TRBV6-5 and TRBJ2-5; 10 bases agree with TRBD2. The germline V gene has CDR1 MNHEY and CDR2 SVGAGI. The CDR3 is 14 amino acids. Trimming took 0 bases from V and 5 from J; bases not matched to a gene: 0. The CDR3 coding sequence is TGTGCCAGCAGTTACTCTAGCGGGGGGGAGACCCAGTACTTC. Protein: CASSYSSGGETQYF.

This chain connects TRBV11-2 to TRBJ2-1; a weak D match, TRBD2 (7 bases). Germline V lookup: CDR1 SGHAT, CDR2 FQNNGV. V dropped 0 bases and J dropped 4 bases, with 10 bases sitting between them. The CDR3 spans 15 residues. The CDR3 DNA reads TGTGCCAGCAGCTTAGAGCGGGGGCAGTACAATGAGCAGTTCTTC. As protein: CASSLERGQYNEQFF.

The J gene is TRBJ1-5, the V gene TRBV6-1; D ambiguous. From germline, CDR1 is MNHNS and CDR2 SASEGT. This CDR3 comprises 16 residues. The V gene lost 0 bases and the J gene lost 2 bases, with 11 bases spanning the gap. CDR3 protein: CASSEAFRGGNQPQHF. DNA for the CDR3: TGTGCCAGCAGTGAAGCTTTCAGAGGCGGCAATCAGCCCCAGCATTTT.